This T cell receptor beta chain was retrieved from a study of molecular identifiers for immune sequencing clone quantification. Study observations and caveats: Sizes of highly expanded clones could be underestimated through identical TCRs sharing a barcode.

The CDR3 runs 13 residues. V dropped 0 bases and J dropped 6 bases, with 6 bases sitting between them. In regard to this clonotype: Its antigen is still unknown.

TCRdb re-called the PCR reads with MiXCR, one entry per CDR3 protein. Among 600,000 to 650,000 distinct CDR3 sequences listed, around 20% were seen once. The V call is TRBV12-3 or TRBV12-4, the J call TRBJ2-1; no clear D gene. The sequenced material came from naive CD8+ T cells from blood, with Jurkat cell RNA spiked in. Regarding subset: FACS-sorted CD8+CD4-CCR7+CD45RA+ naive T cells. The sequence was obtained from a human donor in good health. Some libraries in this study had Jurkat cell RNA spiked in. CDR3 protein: CASSLALTNEQFF. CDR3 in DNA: TGTGCCAGCAGTTTAGCGTTAACCAATGAGCAGTTCTTC.